This T cell receptor beta chain was sequenced in a study of cytomegalovirus exposure and HLA in healthy donors. On this clone itself: Its target is unknown.

Study-level points and caveats: It was assumed in the presence/absence analyses that sequencing depth was roughly uniform across donors.

The PCR contained 60 Vbeta and 13 Jbeta primers. TCRdb's table, derived via immunoSEQ multiplex PCR, lists solely in-frame clones and lacks some. Of fewer than 150,000 clones in the sample, about 80% were seen once. In germline, CDR1 is SGHTA, CDR2 FQGNSA. Trimming took 0 bases from V and 2 from J; bases not matched to a gene: 4. The CDR3 loop spans 15 amino acids. The sequence was obtained from a man between 18 and 35 years old in good health and CMV-seronegative. The chain couples TRBV7-2 to TRBJ2-7, with 7 bases matching TRBD1. The sample was PBMCs. CDR3 nucleotide sequence: TGTGCCAGCAGCTTAGCGCAGGGGGTACCCTACGAGCAGTACTTC. Residues: CASSLAQGVPYEQYF.